The rows below give T cell receptor beta chains drawn from one sample of a study of PD-1 blockade in classical Hodgkin lymphoma. Data came from immunoSEQ multiplex PCR; TCRdb stores just in-frame clones and leaves some out. In the table there are about 58,000 clones, around 93% of which are singletons. Source: peripheral blood mononuclear cells (PBMCs), taken before the second cycle of nivolumab. The receptors were sampled from a human donor with classical Hodgkin lymphoma. The CDR3 runs from the conserved cysteine through the conserved F or W.

J gene	V gene	CDR3 protein
TRBJ2-5	TRBV28	CASSLLLMLGTQYF
TRBJ1-5	TRBV27	CASNLTGRNSNQPQHF
TRBJ1-1	TRBV6-1	CASRGQYTEAFF
TRBJ2-5	TRBV9	CASSPGLAGLWETQYF
TRBJ2-7	TRBV15	CATSRDRWLAGGYEQYF
TRBJ2-7	TRBV7-9	CASSRPGTGFYEQYF
TRBJ2-5	TRBV5-1	CASSSTGQETQYF
TRBJ1-3	TRBV18	CASSPRQGGSSGNTIYF
TRBJ2-7	TRBV6-1	CASSRLAGGSYEQYF
TRBJ2-3	TRBV11-3	CASSPGTSGVEDTQYF
TRBJ2-7	TRBV6-5	CASSYKGSIYEQYF
TRBJ2-1	TRBV2	CASSEWRTEQFF
TRBJ2-7	TRBV10-3	CAIRTGTGSREQYF
TRBJ1-5	TRBV5-1	CASSFIGGAGQPQHF
TRBJ2-1	TRBV9	CASSVTSGTYNEQFF
TRBJ2-2	TRBV7-9	CASSFFQNTGELFF
TRBJ1-5	TRBV28	CAHRGVDTDSNQPQHF
TRBJ2-3	TRBV7-9	CASSTSKTVFGWSTDTQYF
TRBJ2-7	TRBV5-1	CASSLQGSYEQYF
TRBJ2-7	TRBV6-5	CASSLTTSGGGREQYF
TRBJ2-5	TRBV7-9	CASSGVAGEGETQYF
TRBJ2-7	TRBV7-9	CASSLVRGPLTYEQYF
TRBJ1-4	TRBV4-1	CASSQADIMDEKLFF
TRBJ2-6	TRBV9	CASSATGASSGANVLTF
TRBJ2-7	TRBV18	CASSPTGGDDEQYF
TRBJ2-7	TRBV7-2	CASSLGGLEQYF
TRBJ2-3	TRBV9	CASSVDRVNSDTQYF
TRBJ2-1	TRBV6-6	CASSYSGGIDEQFF
TRBJ2-5	TRBV5-1	CASSDKETQYF
TRBJ2-1	TRBV29-1	CSVGPGQGNDNEQFF
TRBJ1-1	TRBV27	CASSTRTLNTEAFF
TRBJ2-1	TRBV2	CASSGAGASYNEQFF
TRBJ1-5	TRBV2	CATTTTGRNQPQHF
TRBJ2-5	TRBV28	CASSLSPATQYF
TRBJ1-2	TRBV7-2	CASSLEVLANYGYTF
TRBJ1-2	TRBV7-2	CASSLGSVPLLSNYGYTF
TRBJ2-3	TRBV25-1	CASSGFTDTQYF
TRBJ2-7	TRBV25-1	CASSPTSEEQYF
TRBJ2-3	TRBV29-1	CSSVSAKSSTDTQYF
TRBJ2-1	TRBV7-8	CASSPLRVPYPGGACEQFF
TRBJ2-5	TRBV6-5	CASKQETQYF
TRBJ2-1	TRBV28	CASSRAPNNEQFF
TRBJ2-3	TRBV6-1	CASIHLATRTDTQYF
TRBJ1-2	TRBV30	CAWSVDRTERSTNGYTF
TRBJ1-3	TRBV12-5	CASGKGGHSGNTIYF
TRBJ1-2	TRBV2	CASSEYIFLGIYGYTF
TRBJ2-7	TRBV27	CASSLGGAPVYEQYF
TRBJ1-6	TRBV21-1	CASSGPQGCSYNSPLHF
TRBJ1-2	TRBV7-9	CASSLPTRYGYTF
TRBJ2-5	TRBV7-6	CASSLASGRVETQYF
TRBJ2-7	TRBV28	CASRDRRFGQYF
TRBJ2-7	TRBV2	CASRSEWYEQYF
TRBJ2-3	TRBV27	CASSSRARPDTQYF